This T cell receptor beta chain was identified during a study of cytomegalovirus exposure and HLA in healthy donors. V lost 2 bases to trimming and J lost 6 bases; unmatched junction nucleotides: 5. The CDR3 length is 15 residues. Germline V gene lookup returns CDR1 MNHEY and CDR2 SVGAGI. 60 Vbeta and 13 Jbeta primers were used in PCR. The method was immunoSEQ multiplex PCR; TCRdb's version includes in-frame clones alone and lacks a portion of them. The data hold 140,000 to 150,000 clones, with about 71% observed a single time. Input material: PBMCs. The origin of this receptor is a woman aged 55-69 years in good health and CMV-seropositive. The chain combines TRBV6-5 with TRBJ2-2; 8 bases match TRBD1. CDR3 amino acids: CASSYAQGAAGELFF. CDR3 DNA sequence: TGTGCCAGCAGTTACGCCCAGGGGGCCGCCGGGGAGCTGTTTTTT.